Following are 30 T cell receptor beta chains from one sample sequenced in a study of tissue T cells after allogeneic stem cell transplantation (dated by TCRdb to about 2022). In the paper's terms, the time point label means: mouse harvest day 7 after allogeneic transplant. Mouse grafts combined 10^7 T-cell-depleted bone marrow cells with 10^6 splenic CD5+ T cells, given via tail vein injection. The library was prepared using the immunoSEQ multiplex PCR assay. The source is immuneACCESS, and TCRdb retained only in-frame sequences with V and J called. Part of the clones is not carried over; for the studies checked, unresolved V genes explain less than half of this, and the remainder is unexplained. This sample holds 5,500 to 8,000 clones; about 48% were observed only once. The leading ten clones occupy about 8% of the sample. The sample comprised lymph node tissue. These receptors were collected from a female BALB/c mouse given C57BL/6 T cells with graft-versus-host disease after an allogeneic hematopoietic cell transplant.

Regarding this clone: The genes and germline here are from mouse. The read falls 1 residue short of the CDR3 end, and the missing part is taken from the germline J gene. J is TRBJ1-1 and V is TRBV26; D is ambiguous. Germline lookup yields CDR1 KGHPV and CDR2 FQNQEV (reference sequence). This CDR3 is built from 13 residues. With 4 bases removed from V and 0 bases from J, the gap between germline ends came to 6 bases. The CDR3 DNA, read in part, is TGTGCCAGCAGTCGCCGTGCAAACACAGAAGTCTTC. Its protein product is CASSRRANTEVF. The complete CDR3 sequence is CASSRRANTEVFF.

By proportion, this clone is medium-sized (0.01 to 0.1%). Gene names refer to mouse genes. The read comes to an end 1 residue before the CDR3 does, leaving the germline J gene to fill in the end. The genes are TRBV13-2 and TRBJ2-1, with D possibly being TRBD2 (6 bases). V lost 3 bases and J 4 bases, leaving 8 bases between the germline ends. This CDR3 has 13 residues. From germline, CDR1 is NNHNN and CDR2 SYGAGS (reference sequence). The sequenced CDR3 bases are TGTGCCAGCGGTGGCTGGGGATATGCTGAGCAGTTC. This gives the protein CASGGWGYAEQF. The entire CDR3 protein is CASGGWGYAEQFF.

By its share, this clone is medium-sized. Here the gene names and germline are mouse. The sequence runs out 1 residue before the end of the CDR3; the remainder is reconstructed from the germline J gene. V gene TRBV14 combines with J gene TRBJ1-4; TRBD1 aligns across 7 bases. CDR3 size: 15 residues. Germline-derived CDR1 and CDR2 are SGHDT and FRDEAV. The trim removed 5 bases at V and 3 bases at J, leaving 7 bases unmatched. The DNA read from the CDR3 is TGTGCCAGCAGACCAACCGGGACAGCCAACGAAAGATTATTT. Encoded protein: CASRPTGTANERLF. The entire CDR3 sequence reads CASRPTGTANERLFF. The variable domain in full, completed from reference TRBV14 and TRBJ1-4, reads EAGVTQSPRYAVLQEGQAVSFWCDPISGHDTLYWYQQPRDQGPQLLVYFRDEAVIDNSQLPSDRFSAVRPKGTNSTLKIQSAKQGDTATYLCASRPTGTANERLFFGHGTKLSVL.

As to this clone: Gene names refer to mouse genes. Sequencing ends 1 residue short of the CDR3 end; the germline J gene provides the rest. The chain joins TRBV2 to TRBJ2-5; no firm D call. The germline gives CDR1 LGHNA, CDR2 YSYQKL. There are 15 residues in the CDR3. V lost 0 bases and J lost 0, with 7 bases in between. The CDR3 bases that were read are TGTGCCAGCAGCCAAGATCCGGGTAACCAAGACACCCAGTAC. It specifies CASSQDPGNQDTQY. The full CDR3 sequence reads CASSQDPGNQDTQYF.

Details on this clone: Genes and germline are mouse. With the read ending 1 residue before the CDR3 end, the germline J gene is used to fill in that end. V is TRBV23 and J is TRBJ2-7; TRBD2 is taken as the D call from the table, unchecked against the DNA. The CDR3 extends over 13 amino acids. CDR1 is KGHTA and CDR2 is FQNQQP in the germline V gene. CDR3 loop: CSSSQGGAYEQYF. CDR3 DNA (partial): TGCTCCAGCAGTCAAGGGGGGGCGTATGAACAGTAC.

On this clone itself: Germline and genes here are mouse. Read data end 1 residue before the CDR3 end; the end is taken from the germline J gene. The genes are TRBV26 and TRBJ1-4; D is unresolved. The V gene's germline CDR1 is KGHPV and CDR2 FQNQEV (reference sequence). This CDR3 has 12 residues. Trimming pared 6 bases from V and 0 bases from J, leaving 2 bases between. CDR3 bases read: TGTGCCAGCAGGATTTCCAACGAAAGATTATTT. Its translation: CASRISNERLF. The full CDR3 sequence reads CASRISNERLFF.

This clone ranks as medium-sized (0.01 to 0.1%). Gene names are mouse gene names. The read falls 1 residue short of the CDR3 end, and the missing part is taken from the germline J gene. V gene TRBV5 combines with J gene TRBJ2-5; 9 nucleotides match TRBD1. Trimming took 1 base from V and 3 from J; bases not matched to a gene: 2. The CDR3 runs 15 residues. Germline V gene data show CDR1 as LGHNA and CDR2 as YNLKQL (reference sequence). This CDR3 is CASSQGGTGQDTQYF. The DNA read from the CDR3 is TGTGCCAGCAGCCAAGGAGGGACAGGGCAAGACACCCAGTAC.

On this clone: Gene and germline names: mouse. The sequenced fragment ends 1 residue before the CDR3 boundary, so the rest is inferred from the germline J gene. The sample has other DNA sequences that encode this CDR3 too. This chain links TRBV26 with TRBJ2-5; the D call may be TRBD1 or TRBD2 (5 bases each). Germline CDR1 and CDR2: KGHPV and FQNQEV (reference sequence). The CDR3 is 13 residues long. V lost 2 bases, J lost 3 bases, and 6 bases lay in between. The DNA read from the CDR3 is TGTGCCAGCAGTCTGGGGGCTCAAGACACCCAGTAC. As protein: CASSLGAQDTQY. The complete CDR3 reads CASSLGAQDTQYF.

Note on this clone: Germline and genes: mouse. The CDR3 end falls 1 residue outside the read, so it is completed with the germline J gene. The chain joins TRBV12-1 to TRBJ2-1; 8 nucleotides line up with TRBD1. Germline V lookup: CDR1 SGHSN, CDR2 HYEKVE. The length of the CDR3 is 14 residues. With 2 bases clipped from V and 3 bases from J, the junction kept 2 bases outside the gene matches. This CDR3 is CASSRQGTYAEQFF. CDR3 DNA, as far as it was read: TGTGCCAGCTCTCGACAGGGGACCTATGCTGAGCAGTTC.

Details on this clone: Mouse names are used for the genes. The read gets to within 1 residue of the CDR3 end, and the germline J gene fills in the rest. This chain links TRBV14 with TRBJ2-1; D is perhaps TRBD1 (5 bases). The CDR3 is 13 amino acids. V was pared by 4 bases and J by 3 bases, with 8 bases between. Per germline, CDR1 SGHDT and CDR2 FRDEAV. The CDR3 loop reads CASSAGFYAEQFF. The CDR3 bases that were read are TGTGCCAGCAGTGCAGGGTTCTATGCTGAGCAGTTC.

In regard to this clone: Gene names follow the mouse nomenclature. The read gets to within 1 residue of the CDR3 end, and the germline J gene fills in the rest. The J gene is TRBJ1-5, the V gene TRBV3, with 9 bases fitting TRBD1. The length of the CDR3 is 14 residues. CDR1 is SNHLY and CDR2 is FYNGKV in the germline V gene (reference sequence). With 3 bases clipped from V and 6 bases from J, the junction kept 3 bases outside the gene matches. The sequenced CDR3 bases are TGTGCCAGCAGCTTGGGGACAGGGAGCCAGGCTCCGCTT. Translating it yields CASSLGTGSQAPL. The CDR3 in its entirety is CASSLGTGSQAPLF.

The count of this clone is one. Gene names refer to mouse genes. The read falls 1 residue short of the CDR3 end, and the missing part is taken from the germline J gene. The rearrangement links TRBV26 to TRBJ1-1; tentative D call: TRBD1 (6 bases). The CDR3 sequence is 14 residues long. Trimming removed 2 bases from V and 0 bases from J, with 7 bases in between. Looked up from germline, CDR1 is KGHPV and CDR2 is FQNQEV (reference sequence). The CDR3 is CASSLGTPNTEVFF. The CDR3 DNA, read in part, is TGTGCCAGCAGTCTGGGGACACCAAACACAGAAGTCTTC.

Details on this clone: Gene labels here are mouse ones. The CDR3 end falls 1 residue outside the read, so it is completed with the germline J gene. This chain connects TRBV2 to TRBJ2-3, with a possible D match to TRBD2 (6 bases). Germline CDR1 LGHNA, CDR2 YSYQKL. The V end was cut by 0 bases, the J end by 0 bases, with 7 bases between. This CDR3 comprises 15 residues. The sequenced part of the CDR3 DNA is TGTGCCAGCAGCCAAGACTGGGGTAGTGCAGAAACGCTGTAT. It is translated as CASSQDWGSAETLY. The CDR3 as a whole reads CASSQDWGSAETLYF.

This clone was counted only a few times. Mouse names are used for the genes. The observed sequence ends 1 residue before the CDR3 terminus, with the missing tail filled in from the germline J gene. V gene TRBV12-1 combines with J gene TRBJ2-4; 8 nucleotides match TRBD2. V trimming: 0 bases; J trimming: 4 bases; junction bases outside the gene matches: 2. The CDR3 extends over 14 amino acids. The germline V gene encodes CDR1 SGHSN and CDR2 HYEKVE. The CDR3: CASSLLGGKNTLYF. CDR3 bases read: TGTGCCAGCTCTCTCCTGGGGGGAAAAAACACCTTGTAC.

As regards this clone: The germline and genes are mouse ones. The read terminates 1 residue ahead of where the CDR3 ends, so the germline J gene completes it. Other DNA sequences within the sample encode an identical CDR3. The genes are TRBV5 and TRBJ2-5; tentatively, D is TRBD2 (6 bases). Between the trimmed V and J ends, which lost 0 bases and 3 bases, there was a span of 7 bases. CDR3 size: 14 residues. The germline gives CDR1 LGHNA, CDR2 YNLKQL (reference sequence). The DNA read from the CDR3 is TGTGCCAGCAGCCAAGACTGGGGTCAAGACACCCAGTAC. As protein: CASSQDWGQDTQY. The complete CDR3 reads CASSQDWGQDTQYF.

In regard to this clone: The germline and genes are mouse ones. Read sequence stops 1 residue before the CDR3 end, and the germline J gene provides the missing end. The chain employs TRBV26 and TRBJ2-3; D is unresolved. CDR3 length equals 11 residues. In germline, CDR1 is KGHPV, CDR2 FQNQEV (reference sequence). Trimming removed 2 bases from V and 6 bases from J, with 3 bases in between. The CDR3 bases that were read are TGTGCCAGCAGTCTGCCGGAAACGCTGTAT. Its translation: CASSLPETLY. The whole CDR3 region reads CASSLPETLYF.

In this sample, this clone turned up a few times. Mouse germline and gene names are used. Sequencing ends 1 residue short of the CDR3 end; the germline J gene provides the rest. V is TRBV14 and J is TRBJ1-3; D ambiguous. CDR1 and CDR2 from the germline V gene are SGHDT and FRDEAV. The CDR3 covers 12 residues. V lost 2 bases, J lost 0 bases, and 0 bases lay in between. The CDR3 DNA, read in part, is TGTGCCAGCAGTTTTTCTGGAAATACGCTCTAT. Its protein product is CASSFSGNTLY. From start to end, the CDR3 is CASSFSGNTLYF.

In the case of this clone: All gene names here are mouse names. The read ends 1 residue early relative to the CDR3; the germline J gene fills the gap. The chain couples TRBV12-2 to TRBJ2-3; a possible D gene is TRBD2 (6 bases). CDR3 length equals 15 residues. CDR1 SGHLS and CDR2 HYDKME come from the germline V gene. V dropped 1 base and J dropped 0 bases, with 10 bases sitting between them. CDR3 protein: CASSLGGSSAETLYF. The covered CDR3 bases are TGTGCCAGCTCTCTGGGGGGAAGTAGTGCAGAAACGCTGTAT.

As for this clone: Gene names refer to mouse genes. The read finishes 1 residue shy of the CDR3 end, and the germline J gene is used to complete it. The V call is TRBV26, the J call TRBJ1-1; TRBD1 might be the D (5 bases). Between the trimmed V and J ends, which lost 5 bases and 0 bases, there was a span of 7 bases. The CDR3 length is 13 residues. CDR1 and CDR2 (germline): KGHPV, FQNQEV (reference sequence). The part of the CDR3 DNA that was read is TGTGCCAGCAGTTTGACAGAGAACACAGAAGTCTTC. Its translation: CASSLTENTEVF. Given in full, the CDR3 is CASSLTENTEVFF.

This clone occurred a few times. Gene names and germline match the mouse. CDR3 DNA, as far as it was read: TGTGCCAGCAGTCTGACAGTTTCTGGAAATACGCTCTAT. Translated, it gives CASSLTVSGNTLY. The whole CDR3 protein is CASSLTVSGNTLYF. V gene TRBV26 combines with J gene TRBJ1-3, with D hard to call. The observed sequence ends 1 residue before the CDR3 terminus, with the missing tail filled in from the germline J gene. The germline CDR1 and CDR2 sequences are KGHPV and FQNQEV (reference sequence). The CDR3 totals 14 residues. V lost 2 bases and J 0 bases, leaving 5 bases between the germline ends.

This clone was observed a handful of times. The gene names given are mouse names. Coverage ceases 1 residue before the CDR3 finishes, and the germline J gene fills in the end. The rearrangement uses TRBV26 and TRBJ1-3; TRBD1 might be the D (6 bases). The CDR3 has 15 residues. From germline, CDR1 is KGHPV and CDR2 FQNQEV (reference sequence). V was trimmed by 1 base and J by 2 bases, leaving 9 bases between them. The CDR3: CASSLWGAAGNTLYF. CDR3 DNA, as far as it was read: TGTGCCAGCAGTCTGTGGGGGGCGGCTGGAAATACGCTCTAT.

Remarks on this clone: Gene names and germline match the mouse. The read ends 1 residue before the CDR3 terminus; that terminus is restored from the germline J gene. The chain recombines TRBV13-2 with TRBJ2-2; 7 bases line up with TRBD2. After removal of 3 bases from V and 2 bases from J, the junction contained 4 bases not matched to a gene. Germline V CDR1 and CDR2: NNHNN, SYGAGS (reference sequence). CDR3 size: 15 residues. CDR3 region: CASGVWGENTGQLYF. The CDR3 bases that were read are TGTGCCAGCGGTGTGTGGGGGGAGAACACCGGGCAGCTCTAC.

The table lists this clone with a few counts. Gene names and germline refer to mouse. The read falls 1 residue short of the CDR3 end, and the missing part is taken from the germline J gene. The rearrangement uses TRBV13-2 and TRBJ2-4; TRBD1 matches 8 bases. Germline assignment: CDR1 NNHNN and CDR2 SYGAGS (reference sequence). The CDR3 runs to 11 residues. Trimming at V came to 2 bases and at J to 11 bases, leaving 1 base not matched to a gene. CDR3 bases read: TGTGCCAGCGGTGACAGGGGGCTCTTGTAC. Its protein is CASGDRGLLY. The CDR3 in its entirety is CASGDRGLLYF.

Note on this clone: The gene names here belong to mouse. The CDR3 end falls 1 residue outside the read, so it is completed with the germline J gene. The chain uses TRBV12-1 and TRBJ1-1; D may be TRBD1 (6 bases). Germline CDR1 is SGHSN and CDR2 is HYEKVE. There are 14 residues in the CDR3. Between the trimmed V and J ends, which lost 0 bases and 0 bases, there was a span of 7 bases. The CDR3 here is CASSLGTTNTEVFF. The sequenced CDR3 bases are TGTGCCAGCTCTCTCGGGACAACAAACACAGAAGTCTTC.

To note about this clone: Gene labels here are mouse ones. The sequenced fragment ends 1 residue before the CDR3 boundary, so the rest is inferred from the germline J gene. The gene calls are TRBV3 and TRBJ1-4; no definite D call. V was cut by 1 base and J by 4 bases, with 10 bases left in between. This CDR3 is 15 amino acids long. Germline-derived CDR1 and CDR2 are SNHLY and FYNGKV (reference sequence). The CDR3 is CASSLDGRRNERLFF. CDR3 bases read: TGTGCCAGCAGCTTAGACGGACGGCGCAACGAAAGATTATTT.

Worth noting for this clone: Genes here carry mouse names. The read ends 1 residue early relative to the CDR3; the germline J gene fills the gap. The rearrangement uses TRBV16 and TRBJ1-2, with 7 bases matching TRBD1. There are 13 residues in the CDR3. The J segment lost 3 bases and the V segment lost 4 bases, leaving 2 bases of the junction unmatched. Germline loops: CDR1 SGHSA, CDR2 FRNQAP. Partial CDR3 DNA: TGTGCAAGCAGCTCACAGGGGTACTCCGACTACACC. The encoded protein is CASSSQGYSDYT. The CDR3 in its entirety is CASSSQGYSDYTF. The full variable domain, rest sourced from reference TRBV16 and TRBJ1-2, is NAGVIQTPRHKVTGKGQEATLWCEPISGHSAVFWYRQTIVQGLEFLTYFRNQAPIDDSGMPKERFSAQMPNQSHSTLKIQSTQPQDSAVYLCASSSQGYSDYTFGSGTRLLVI.

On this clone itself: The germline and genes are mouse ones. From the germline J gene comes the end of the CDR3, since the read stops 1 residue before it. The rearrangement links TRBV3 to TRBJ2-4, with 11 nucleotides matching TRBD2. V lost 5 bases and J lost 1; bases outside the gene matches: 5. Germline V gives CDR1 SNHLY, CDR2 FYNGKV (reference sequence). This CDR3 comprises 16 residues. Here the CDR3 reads CASSPRTGGRQNTLYF. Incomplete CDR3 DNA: TGTGCCAGCAGCCCCCGGACTGGGGGGCGTCAAAACACCTTGTAC.

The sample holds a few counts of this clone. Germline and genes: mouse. CDR3 amino acids: CASSFRVSNERLFF. CDR3 bases read: TGTGCCAGCAGCTTCAGGGTTTCCAACGAAAGATTATTT. This rearrangement joins TRBV3 to TRBJ1-4; perhaps TRBD1 as D (5 bases). The read is 1 residue too short to cover the CDR3 end, so that end is filled in from the germline J gene. The V and J ends lost 3 bases and 0 bases respectively, with 5 bases between them. CDR1 is SNHLY, CDR2 FYNGKV, per germline (reference sequence). The CDR3 is 14 amino acids.

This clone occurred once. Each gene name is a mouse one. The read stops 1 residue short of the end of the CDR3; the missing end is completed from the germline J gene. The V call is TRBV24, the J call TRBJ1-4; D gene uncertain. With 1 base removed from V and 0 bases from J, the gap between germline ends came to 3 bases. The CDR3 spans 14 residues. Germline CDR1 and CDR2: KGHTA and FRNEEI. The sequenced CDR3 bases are TGTGCCAGCAGTCTGTGGATTTCCAACGAAAGATTATTT. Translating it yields CASSLWISNERLF. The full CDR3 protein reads CASSLWISNERLFF.

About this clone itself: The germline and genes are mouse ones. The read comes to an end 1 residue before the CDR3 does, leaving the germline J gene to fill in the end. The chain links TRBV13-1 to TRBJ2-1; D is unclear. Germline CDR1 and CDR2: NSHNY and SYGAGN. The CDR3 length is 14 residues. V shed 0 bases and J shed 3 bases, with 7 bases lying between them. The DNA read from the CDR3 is TGTGCCAGCAGTGATGCACCCATCTATGCTGAGCAGTTC. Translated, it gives CASSDAPIYAEQF. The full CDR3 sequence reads CASSDAPIYAEQFF.